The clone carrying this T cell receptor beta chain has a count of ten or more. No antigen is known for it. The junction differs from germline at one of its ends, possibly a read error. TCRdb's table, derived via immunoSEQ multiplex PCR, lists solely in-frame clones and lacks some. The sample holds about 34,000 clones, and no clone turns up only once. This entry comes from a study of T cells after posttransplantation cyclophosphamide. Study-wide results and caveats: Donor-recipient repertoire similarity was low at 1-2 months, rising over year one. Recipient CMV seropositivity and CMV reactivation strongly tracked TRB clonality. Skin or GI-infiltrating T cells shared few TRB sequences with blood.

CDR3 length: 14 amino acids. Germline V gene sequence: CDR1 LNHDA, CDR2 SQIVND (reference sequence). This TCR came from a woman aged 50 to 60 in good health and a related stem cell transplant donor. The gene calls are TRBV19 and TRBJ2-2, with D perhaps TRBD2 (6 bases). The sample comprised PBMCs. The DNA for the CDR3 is TGTGCCAGTAGAATAGATTGGGGGGCCGGGGAGCTGTTTTTT. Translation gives CASRIDWGAGELFF.